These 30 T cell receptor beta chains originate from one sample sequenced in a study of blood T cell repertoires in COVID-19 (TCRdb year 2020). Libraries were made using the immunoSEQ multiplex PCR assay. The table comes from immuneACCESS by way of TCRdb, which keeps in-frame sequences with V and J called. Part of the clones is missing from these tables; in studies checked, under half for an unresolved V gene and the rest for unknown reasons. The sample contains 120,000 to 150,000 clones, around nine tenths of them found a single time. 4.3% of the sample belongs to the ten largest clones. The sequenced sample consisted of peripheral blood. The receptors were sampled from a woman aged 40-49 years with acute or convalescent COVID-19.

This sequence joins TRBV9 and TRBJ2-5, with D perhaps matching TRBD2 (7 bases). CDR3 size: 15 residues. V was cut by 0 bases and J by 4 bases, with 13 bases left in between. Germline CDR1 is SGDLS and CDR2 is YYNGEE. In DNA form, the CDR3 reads TGTGCCAGCAGCGTAGACAGGGAGGGGTCAGAGACCCAGTACTTC. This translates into CASSVDREGSETQYF.

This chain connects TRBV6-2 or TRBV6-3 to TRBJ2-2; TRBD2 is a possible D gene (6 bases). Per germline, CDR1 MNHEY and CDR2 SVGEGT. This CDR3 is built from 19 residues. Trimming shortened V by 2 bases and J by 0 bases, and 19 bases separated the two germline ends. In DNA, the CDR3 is TGTGCCAGCAGTTACAGCTGGTCACTAGCCGTTGCGAACACCGGGGAGCTGTTTTTT. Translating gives CASSYSWSLAVANTGELFF.

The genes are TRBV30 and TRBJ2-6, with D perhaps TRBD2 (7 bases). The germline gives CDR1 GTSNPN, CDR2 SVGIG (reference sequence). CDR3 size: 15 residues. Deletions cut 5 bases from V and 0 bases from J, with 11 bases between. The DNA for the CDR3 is TGTGCCTGGGTTAGGGGGGGCTCTGGGGCCAACGTCCTGACTTTC. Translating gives CAWVRGGSGANVLTF.

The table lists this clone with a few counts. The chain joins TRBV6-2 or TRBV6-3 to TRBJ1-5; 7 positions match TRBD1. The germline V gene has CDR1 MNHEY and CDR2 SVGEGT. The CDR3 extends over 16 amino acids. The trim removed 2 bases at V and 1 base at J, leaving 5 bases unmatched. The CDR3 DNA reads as TGTGCCAGCAGTTACCACACAGGGGTCAGCAATCAGCCCCAGCATTTT. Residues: CASSYHTGVSNQPQHF.

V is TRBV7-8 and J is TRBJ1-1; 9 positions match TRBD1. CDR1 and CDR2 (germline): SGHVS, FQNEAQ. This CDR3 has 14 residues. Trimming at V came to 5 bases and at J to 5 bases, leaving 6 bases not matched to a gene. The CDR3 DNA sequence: TGTGCCAGCAGCCGGGGACAGGGAGGAACTGAAGCTTTCTTT. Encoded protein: CASSRGQGGTEAFF.

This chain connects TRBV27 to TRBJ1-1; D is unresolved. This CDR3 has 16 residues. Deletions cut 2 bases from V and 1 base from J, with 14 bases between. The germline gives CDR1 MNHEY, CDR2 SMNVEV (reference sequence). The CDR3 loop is CASSLRGRGENTEAFF. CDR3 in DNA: TGTGCCAGCAGTTTACGTGGGCGCGGGGAGAACACTGAAGCTTTCTTT.

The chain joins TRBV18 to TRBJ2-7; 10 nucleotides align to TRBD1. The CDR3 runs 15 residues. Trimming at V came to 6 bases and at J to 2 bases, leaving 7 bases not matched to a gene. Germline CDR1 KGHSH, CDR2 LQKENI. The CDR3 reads CASSWTGGMAYEQYF. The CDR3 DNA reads TGTGCCAGCTCTTGGACAGGGGGAATGGCCTACGAGCAGTACTTC.

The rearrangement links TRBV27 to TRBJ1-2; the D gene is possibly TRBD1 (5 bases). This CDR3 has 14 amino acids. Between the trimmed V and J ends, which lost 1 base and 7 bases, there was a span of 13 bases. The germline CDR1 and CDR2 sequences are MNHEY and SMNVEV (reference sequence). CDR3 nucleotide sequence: TGTGCCAGCAGTTTATTGCCCGGACAACTTGGCTACACCTTC. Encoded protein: CASSLLPGQLGYTF.

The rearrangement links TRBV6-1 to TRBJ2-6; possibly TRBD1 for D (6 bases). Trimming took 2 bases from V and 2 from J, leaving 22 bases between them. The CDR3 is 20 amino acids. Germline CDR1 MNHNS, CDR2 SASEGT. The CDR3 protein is CASSEIVGQGKVPGANVLTF. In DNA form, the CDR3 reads TGTGCCAGCAGTGAAATTGTGGGCCAGGGGAAAGTACCTGGGGCCAACGTCCTGACTTTC.

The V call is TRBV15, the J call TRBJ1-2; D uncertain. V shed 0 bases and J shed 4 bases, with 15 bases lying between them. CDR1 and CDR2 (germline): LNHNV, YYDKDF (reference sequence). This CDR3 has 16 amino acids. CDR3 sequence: CATSRDQVAGGYGYTF. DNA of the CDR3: TGTGCCACCAGCAGAGATCAGGTGGCGGGAGGCTATGGCTACACCTTC.

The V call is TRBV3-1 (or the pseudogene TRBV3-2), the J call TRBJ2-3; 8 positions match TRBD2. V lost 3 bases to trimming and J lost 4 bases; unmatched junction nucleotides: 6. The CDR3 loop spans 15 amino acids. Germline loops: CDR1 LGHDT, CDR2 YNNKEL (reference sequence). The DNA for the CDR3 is TGTGCCAGCAGCCACACGGGGGGGCCTGCAGATACGCAGTATTTT. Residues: CASSHTGGPADTQYF.

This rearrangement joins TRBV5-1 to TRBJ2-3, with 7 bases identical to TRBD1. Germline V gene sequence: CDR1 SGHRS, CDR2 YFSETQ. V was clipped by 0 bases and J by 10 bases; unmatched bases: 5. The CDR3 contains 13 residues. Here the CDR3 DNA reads TGCGCCAGCAGCTTGGGTCCACAGGGGCCGCAGTATTTT. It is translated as CASSLGPQGPQYF.

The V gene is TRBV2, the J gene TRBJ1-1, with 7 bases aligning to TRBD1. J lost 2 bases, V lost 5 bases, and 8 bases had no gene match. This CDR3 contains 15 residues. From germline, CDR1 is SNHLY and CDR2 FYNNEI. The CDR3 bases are TGTGCCAGCAGTTGGCAGAGGGGGCCAAACACTGAAGCTTTCTTT. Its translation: CASSWQRGPNTEAFF.

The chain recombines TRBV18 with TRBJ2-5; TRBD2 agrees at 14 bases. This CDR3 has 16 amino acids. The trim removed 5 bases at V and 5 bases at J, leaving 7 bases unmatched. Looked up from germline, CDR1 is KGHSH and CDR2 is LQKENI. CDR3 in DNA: TGTGCCAGCTCAGGCCTGAGACTAGCGGGAGGGGAGACCCAGTACTTC. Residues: CASSGLRLAGGETQYF.

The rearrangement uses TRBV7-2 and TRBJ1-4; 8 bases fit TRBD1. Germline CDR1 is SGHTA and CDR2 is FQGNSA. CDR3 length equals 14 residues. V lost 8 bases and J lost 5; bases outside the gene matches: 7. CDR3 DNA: TGTGCCAGCGCTTCCGGGACAGGCAATGAAAAACTGTTTTTT. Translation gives CASASGTGNEKLFF.

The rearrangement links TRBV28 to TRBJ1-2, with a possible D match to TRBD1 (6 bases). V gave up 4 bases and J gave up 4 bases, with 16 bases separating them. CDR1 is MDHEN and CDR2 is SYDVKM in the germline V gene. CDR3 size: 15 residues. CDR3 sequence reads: CASSYPEGRGYGYTF. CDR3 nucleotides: TGTGCCAGCAGTTACCCCGAGGGCAGGGGCTATGGCTACACCTTC.

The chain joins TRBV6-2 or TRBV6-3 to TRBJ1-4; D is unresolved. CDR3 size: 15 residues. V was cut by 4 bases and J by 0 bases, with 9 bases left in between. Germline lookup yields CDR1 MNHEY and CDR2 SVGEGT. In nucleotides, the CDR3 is TGTGCCAGCAGTTTCAGGTCTGCAACTAATGAAAAACTGTTTTTT. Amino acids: CASSFRSATNEKLFF.

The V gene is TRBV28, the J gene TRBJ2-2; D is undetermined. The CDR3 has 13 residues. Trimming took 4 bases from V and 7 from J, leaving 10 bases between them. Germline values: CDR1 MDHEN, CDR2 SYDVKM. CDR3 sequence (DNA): TGTGCCAGCAGTTCCACCGCGGTCGGGGAGCTGTTTTTT. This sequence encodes CASSSTAVGELFF.

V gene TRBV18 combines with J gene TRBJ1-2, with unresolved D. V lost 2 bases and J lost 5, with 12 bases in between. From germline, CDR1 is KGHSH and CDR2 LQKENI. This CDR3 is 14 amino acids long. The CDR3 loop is CASSPNDLVYGYTF. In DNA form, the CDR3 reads TGTGCCAGCTCACCAAACGACCTAGTGTATGGCTACACCTTC.

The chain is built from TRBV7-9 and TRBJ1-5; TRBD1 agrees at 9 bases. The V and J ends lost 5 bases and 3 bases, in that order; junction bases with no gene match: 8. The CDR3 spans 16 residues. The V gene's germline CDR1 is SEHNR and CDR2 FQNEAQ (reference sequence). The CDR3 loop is CASSTDRGSHNQPQHF. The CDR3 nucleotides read TGTGCCAGCAGCACCGACAGGGGGAGTCACAATCAGCCCCAGCATTTT.

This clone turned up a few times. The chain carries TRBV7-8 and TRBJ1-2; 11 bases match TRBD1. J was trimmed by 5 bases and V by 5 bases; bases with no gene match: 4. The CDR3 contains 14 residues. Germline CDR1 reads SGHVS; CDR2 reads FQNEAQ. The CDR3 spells CASSLRDRGYGYTF. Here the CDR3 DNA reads TGTGCCAGCAGCCTTCGGGACAGGGGGTATGGCTACACCTTC.

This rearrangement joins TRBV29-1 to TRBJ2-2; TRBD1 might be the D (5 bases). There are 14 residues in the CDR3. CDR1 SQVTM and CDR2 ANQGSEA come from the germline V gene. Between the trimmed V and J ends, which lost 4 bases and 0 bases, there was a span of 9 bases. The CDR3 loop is CSVVWGSNTGELFF. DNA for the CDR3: TGCAGCGTTGTGTGGGGCTCGAACACCGGGGAGCTGTTTTTT.

The CDR3 loop is CASSPARDSWYGYTF. The CDR3 DNA reads as TGTGCCAGCAGTCCCGCCCGGGACAGCTGGTATGGCTACACCTTC. The J gene is TRBJ1-2, the V gene TRBV27; 7 positions agree with TRBD1. With 5 bases clipped from V and 5 bases from J, the junction kept 11 bases outside the gene matches. CDR1 is MNHEY and CDR2 is SMNVEV in the germline V gene (reference sequence). The CDR3 spans 15 residues.

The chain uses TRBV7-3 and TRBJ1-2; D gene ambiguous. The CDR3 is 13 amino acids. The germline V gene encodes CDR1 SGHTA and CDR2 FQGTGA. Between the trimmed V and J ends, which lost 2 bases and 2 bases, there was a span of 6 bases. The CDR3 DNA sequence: TGTGCCAGCAGCTTAGACACCAACTATGGCTACACCTTC. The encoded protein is CASSLDTNYGYTF.

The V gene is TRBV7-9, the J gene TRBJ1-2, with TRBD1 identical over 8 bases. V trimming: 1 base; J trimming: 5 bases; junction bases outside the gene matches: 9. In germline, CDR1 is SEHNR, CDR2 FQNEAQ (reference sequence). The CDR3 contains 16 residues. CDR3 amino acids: CASSLEGDRTRYGYTF. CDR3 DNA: TGTGCCAGCAGCTTAGAGGGGGACAGGACGAGATATGGCTACACCTTC.

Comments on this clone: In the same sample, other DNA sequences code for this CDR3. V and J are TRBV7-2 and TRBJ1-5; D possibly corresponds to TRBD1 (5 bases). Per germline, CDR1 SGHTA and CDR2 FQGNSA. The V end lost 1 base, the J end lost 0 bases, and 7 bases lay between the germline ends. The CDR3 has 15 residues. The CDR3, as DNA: TGTGCCAGCAGCTTAGTAGGGGCTAGCAATCAGCCCCAGCATTTT. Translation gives CASSLVGASNQPQHF.

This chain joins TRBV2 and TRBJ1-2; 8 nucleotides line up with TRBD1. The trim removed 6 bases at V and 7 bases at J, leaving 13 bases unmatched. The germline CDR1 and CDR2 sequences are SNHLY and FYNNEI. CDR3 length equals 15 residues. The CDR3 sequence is CASSPTGPTGAGYTF. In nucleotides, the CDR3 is TGTGCCAGCAGCCCGACAGGGCCGACAGGGGCTGGCTACACCTTC.

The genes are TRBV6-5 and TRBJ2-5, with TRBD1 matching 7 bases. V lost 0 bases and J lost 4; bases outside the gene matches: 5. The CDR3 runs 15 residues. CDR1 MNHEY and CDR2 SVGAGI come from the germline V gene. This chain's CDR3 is CASSYSDRAGETQYF. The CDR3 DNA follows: TGTGCCAGCAGTTACTCCGACAGGGCGGGAGAGACCCAGTACTTC.

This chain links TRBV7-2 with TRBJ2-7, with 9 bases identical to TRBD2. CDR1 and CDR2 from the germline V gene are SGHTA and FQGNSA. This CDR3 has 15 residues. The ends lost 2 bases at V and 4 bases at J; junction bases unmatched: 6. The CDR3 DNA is TGTGCCAGCAGCTTACTTGGCGGGGGGGTTTACGAGCAGTACTTC. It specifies CASSLLGGGVYEQYF.

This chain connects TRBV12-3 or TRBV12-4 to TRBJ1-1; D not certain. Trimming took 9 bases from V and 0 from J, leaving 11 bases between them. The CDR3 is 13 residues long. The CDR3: CASFPFLNTEAFF. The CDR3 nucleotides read TGTGCCAGTTTCCCGTTTTTGAACACTGAAGCTTTCTTT.